The clone carrying this TCR beta chain was counted between two and nine times. Authors' analysis steps: Nucleated cell number was recorded as an estimate derived from reference gene primer amplification. Measured with immunoSEQ multiplex PCR; TCRdb has only the in-frame clones, and not every one. The DNA gave D and trimming, while V, J and clone size come from that table. The sample lists about 250,000 clones, about 80% occurring once. Per germline, CDR1 MNHEY and CDR2 SMNVEV (reference sequence). V lost 2 bases to trimming and J lost 8 bases, with 12 bases between them. This CDR3 spans 13 amino acids. These data come from a study of blood T cell repertoires in COVID-19. Overall study context: The United States, Italy and Spain provided the acute and convalescent COVID-19 samples. T cells, B-cell-depleted T cells, or PBMCs supplied cDNA or gDNA.

Recruitment covered 20 to 25 US areas and drew participants whose ages spanned about 18 to 100 years. The sequenced sample was PBMCs or T cells enriched from blood (not recorded which). The TCR was taken from a man in his fifties who had recovered from COVID-19. This chain joins TRBV27 and TRBJ1-2; maybe TRBD1 (6 bases). The CDR3 sequence is CASSLRGAEGYTF. In nucleotides, the CDR3 is TGTGCCAGCAGTTTACGGGGGGCGGAGGGCTACACCTTC.